The 31 T cell receptor beta chains below all came from one sample that was sequenced in a study of Ad26.COV2.S vaccination and SARS-CoV-2 variants. Specified treatment: around 19 received Ad26.COV2.S at low or high dose, single or two shots; about 5 received placebo; per-sample allocation not given. Day 63 following the first vaccine or placebo injection was when the samples were taken. Sequencing used immunoSEQ multiplex PCR; TCRdb keeps in-frame clones, though not all of them. The sample lists around 240,000 clones, over 75% seen once, with around 10% in the top ten. The sample consisted of peripheral blood, taken in a trial of Ad26.COV2.S vaccine versus placebo. The receptor source for this set is a person between 18 and 59 years old who received the Ad26.COV2.S COVID-19 vaccine or a placebo.

The chain employs TRBV6-5 and TRBJ2-5, with TRBD2 matching over 9 bases. V lost 4 bases and J lost 5; bases outside the gene matches: 11. Germline V gives CDR1 MNHEY, CDR2 SVGAGI. The CDR3 totals 16 residues. CDR3: CASSFSSGSRGETQYF. DNA of the CDR3: TGTGCCAGCAGTTTCAGTAGCGGGAGCAGGGGGGAGACCCAGTACTTC.

This clone was picked up one time. The chain uses TRBV7-2 and TRBJ2-7; 7 bases align to TRBD1. This CDR3 is built from 15 residues. With 5 bases clipped from V and 3 bases from J, the junction kept 10 bases outside the gene matches. Germline assignment: CDR1 SGHTA and CDR2 FQGNSA. The CDR3 protein is CASSLTGVVSYEQYF. The CDR3, as DNA: TGTGCCAGCAGCCTTACAGGGGTGGTTAGCTACGAGCAGTACTTC. Full variable domain (outside the CDR3, taken from reference TRBV7-2 and TRBJ2-7): GAGVSQSPSNKVTEKGKDVELRCDPISGHTALYWYRQSLGQGLEFLIYFQGNSAPDKSGLPSDRFSAERTGGSVSTLTIQRTQQEDSAVYLCASSLTGVVSYEQYFGPGTRLTVT.

The rearrangement uses TRBV25-1 and TRBJ1-4; tentative D call: TRBD1 (6 bases). V was pared by 2 bases and J by 5 bases, with 12 bases between. The CDR3 totals 15 residues. Germline assignment: CDR1 MGHDK and CDR2 SYGVNS. CDR3 nucleotide sequence: TGTGCCAGCAGTGAAAGTGGACAGTCAAATGAAAAACTGTTTTTT. Its translation: CASSESGQSNEKLFF.

This clone appeared many times. The chain uses TRBV20-1 and TRBJ1-2, with a weak D call TRBD1 (6 bases). V gave up 6 bases and J gave up 5 bases, with 10 bases separating them. Per the germline V gene, CDR1 is DFQATT and CDR2 is SNEGSKA (reference sequence). The CDR3 has 11 amino acids. The CDR3: CSAYQGYGYTF. The CDR3 DNA is TGCAGTGCCTACCAGGGGTATGGCTACACCTTC.

This clone was seen more than once but under ten times. The chain is built from TRBV6-2 or TRBV6-3 and TRBJ2-1; the D gene could be TRBD1 or TRBD2 (5 bases each). Germline V gives CDR1 MNHEY, CDR2 SVGEGT. V was shortened by 4 bases and J by 4 bases, with 11 bases between the two germline ends. This CDR3 spans 14 amino acids. CDR3 bases: TGTGCCAGCAGTTTGACAGAGGGGTACAATGAGCAGTTCTTC. As protein: CASSLTEGYNEQFF.

V is TRBV7-9 and J is TRBJ1-4; D perhaps matches TRBD1 (5 bases). The CDR3 has 16 amino acids. V lost 5 bases and J 4 bases, leaving 17 bases between the germline ends. Germline CDR1 SEHNR, CDR2 FQNEAQ (reference sequence). The CDR3 sequence is CASSTPRDGFNEKLFF. In DNA, the CDR3 is TGTGCCAGCAGCACCCCCCGGGACGGTTTTAATGAAAAACTGTTTTTT.

This clone was detected only once. V gene TRBV7-6 combines with J gene TRBJ2-5; no clear D. The CDR3 loop spans 15 amino acids. CDR1 and CDR2 from the germline V gene are SGHVS and FNYEAQ. V was pared by 2 bases and J by 2 bases, with 12 bases between. The CDR3 spells CASSLTAETQETQYF. The CDR3 bases are TGTGCCAGCAGCTTAACCGCAGAGACACAAGAGACCCAGTACTTC.

This chain joins TRBV28 and TRBJ2-7; TRBD2 aligns across 12 bases. Germline V gene lookup returns CDR1 MDHEN and CDR2 SYDVKM. J was trimmed by 9 bases and V by 6 bases; bases with no gene match: 12. CDR3 size: 15 residues. DNA of the CDR3: TGTGCCAGCAGCCCGACTAGCGGGAGTCCCCGGGCGCAGTACTTC. It encodes CASSPTSGSPRAQYF.

CDR3 nucleotide sequence: TGTGCCAGCAGCGTAGGGACAGGGGGAAACACTGAAGCTTTCTTT. Amino acids: CASSVGTGGNTEAFF. This chain connects TRBV9 to TRBJ1-1, with TRBD1 identical over 10 bases. The germline V gene encodes CDR1 SGDLS and CDR2 YYNGEE. This CDR3 has 15 amino acids. V lost 0 bases and J lost 2; bases outside the gene matches: 1.

The chain employs TRBV20-1 and TRBJ2-2; D is perhaps TRBD2 (6 bases). CDR3 length equals 10 residues. Trimming took 6 bases from V and 15 from J, leaving 14 bases between them. Germline V CDR1 and CDR2: DFQATT, SNEGSKA (reference sequence). The CDR3 loop reads CSAGTSRMFF. The CDR3 coding sequence is TGCAGTGCGGGGACTTCGCGGATGTTTTTT.

The chain joins TRBV20-1 to TRBJ2-2; D is uncertain. The germline V and J ends were trimmed by 3 bases and 4 bases, with 18 bases remaining between them. Germline CDR1 and CDR2: DFQATT and SNEGSKA (reference sequence). The CDR3 runs 16 residues. Written as DNA, the CDR3 is TGCAGTGCTAGTAGTGATCACCCCGGGCGCACCGGGGAGCTGTTTTTT. Amino acids: CSASSDHPGRTGELFF.

This chain joins TRBV15 and TRBJ2-7; TRBD2 matches at 9 bases. The CDR3 is 16 amino acids. In germline, CDR1 is LNHNV, CDR2 YYDKDF (reference sequence). After removal of 3 bases from V and 2 bases from J, the junction contained 8 bases not matched to a gene. The CDR3 nucleotides read TGTGCCACCAGCAGCTTAGCGGGGGCCCATCCCTACGAGCAGTACTTC. It is translated as CATSSLAGAHPYEQYF. The full variable domain, with the rest looked up from reference TRBV15 and TRBJ2-7, is DAMVIQNPRYQVTQFGKPVTLSCSQTLNHNVMYWYQQKSSQAPKLLFHYYDKDFNNEADTPDNFQSRRPNTSFCFLDIRSPGLGDTAMYLCATSSLAGAHPYEQYFGPGTRLTVT.

The V gene is TRBV6-2 or TRBV6-3, the J gene TRBJ2-3; 8 nucleotides align to TRBD2. Germline lookup yields CDR1 MNHEY and CDR2 SVGEGT. Germline trimming cut 5 bases from V and 2 bases from J; bases unmatched to any gene: 6. This CDR3 comprises 15 residues. The CDR3 DNA reads TGTGCCAGCAGTCAGACTAGCGCGAACACAGATACGCAGTATTTT. Translation: CASSQTSANTDTQYF.

The chain combines TRBV27 with TRBJ2-6; D gene ambiguous. This CDR3 contains 14 residues. Trimming took 4 bases from V and 0 from J, leaving 4 bases between them. Germline values: CDR1 MNHEY, CDR2 SMNVEV (reference sequence). CDR3 in amino acids: CASSWGSGANVLTF. CDR3 bases: TGTGCCAGCAGTTGGGGCTCTGGGGCCAACGTCCTGACTTTC.

The chain recombines TRBV27 with TRBJ2-7; D may be TRBD1 (6 bases). This CDR3 has 15 amino acids. Germline V gene lookup returns CDR1 MNHEY and CDR2 SMNVEV (reference sequence). Trimming shortened V by 7 bases and J by 0 bases, and 16 bases separated the two germline ends. CDR3 protein: CASTRTGSDSYEQYF. The CDR3 DNA sequence: TGTGCCAGCACCAGAACAGGGTCGGACTCCTACGAGCAGTACTTC.

The chain joins TRBV28 to TRBJ2-3; 9 bases match TRBD2. Germline-derived CDR1 and CDR2 are MDHEN and SYDVKM. The CDR3 covers 15 residues. V lost 3 bases and J lost 5; bases outside the gene matches: 6. The CDR3 loop reads CASSFAGGLVDTQYF. The CDR3 coding sequence is TGTGCCAGCAGTTTCGCGGGGGGGCTCGTAGATACGCAGTATTTT.

The CDR3 sequence: CASSLGQGRLFF. The CDR3 nucleotides read TGTGCCAGCAGCTTAGGACAGGGGAGACTGTTTTTT. The chain uses TRBV7-2 and TRBJ1-4; TRBD1 aligns across 8 bases. CDR3 length: 12 residues. V was clipped by 1 base and J by 13 bases; unmatched bases: 2. Germline V gene sequence: CDR1 SGHTA, CDR2 FQGNSA.

The chain links TRBV7-9 to TRBJ1-6; 9 bases fit TRBD1. Germline CDR1 is SEHNR and CDR2 is FQNEAQ (reference sequence). The CDR3 contains 14 residues. V was clipped by 8 bases and J by 7 bases; unmatched bases: 6. As DNA, the CDR3 is TGTGCCAGCGGGACAGGGTATAACAATTCACCCCTCCACTTT. This encodes CASGTGYNNSPLHF.

Notes on this clone: The same CDR3 can be traced to other DNA sequences in this sample. The chain links TRBV18 to TRBJ2-7; a possible D gene is TRBD1 (6 bases). Germline CDR1 KGHSH, CDR2 LQKENI. The CDR3 is made up of 13 amino acids. The germline V and J ends were trimmed by 4 bases and 1 base, with 8 bases remaining between them. Here the CDR3 reads CASSRDTSYEQYF. CDR3 DNA: TGTGCCAGCTCACGGGACACTTCCTACGAGCAGTACTTC. The full variable domain, in which reference TRBV18 and TRBJ2-7 provide the parts outside the CDR3, is NAGVMQNPRHLVRRRGQEARLRCSPMKGHSHVYWYRQLPEEGLKFMVYLQKENIIDESGMPKERFSAEFPKEGPSILRIQQVVRGDSAAYFCASSRDTSYEQYFGPGTRLTVT.

V is TRBV28 and J is TRBJ2-3; 10 positions agree with TRBD2. CDR1 and CDR2 from the germline V gene are MDHEN and SYDVKM. With V trimmed by 3 bases and J by 2 bases, 8 bases remained unmatched. CDR3 length: 17 residues. The CDR3 spells CASSFWVAGGDTDTQYF. CDR3 nucleotide sequence: TGTGCCAGCAGTTTCTGGGTAGCGGGAGGCGACACAGATACGCAGTATTTT.

This sequence joins TRBV30 and TRBJ1-1; the match to TRBD1 covers 10 bases. Losses at the gene ends were 5 bases for V and 5 bases for J; bases not matched to a gene: 5. There are 13 residues in the CDR3. Germline V gene data show CDR1 as GTSNPN and CDR2 as SVGIG (reference sequence). CDR3 region: CAWARDRGTEAFF. The CDR3 bases are TGTGCCTGGGCCCGGGACAGGGGAACTGAAGCTTTCTTT.

V is TRBV7-8 and J is TRBJ2-2; 7 bases align to TRBD2. From germline, CDR1 is SGHVS and CDR2 FQNEAQ. The V segment lost 8 bases and the J segment 1 base; nucleotides outside the gene matches: 10. The CDR3 is made up of 16 amino acids. The CDR3 bases are TGTGCCAGCCCAGCAGGGCGGGAGTTGAACACCGGGGAGCTGTTTTTT. Translated, it gives CASPAGRELNTGELFF.

A note on this clone: Other DNA sequences in the same sample also yield this CDR3. The chain uses TRBV7-3 and TRBJ2-7; possibly TRBD1 or TRBD2 for D (7 bases each). The germline CDR1 and CDR2 sequences are SGHTA and FQGTGA. V lost 5 bases, J lost 3 bases, and 17 bases lay in between. The CDR3 has 15 residues. As DNA, the CDR3 is TGTGCCAGCAGCCCCCGGGGAGGGGACAGCTACGAGCAGTACTTC. As protein: CASSPRGGDSYEQYF.

The J gene is TRBJ2-7, the V gene TRBV18; perhaps TRBD1 as D (6 bases). Germline V gives CDR1 KGHSH, CDR2 LQKENI. V lost 3 bases and J 3 bases, leaving 15 bases between the germline ends. This CDR3 region has 15 residues. Here the CDR3 DNA reads TGTGCCAGCTCACCCCAGGGTCGAGGGGGCTACGAGCAGTACTTC. Amino acid sequence: CASSPQGRGGYEQYF.

With regard to this clone: At one end the junction does not follow the germline gene, possibly because of a read error. This sample also contains other DNA sequences that code for the same CDR3. This chain uses TRBV5-1 with TRBJ1-2; unclear D gene. Germline V lookup: CDR1 SGHRS, CDR2 YFSETQ. The CDR3 length is 14 residues. CDR3 coding DNA: TGCGCTAGCAGCTCGTTGTCCAGCACCTATGGCTACACCTTC. Amino acid sequence: CASSSLSSTYGYTF.

There are a few counts of this clone. The chain employs TRBV6-5 and TRBJ1-3; D not certain. Trimming took off 7 bases at V and 0 bases at J, with 7 bases between the two ends. The germline gives CDR1 MNHEY, CDR2 SVGAGI. This CDR3 is 13 amino acids long. CDR3 sequence reads: CASTAFSGNTIYF. The CDR3 nucleotides are TGTGCCAGCACCGCCTTCTCTGGAAACACCATATATTTT.

V usage is TRBV20-1 and J usage is TRBJ2-2; TRBD2 matches 12 bases. Germline-derived CDR1 and CDR2 are DFQATT and SNEGSKA (reference sequence). The CDR3 runs 17 residues. After removal of 3 bases from V and 4 bases from J, the junction contained 9 bases not matched to a gene. The CDR3 DNA sequence: TGCAGTGCTAGTGACCAGACTAGCGGGAGCGCCACCGGGGAGCTGTTTTTT. Translated: CSASDQTSGSATGELFF.

The chain combines TRBV28 with TRBJ2-4; a weak D match, TRBD2 (5 bases). This CDR3 is built from 14 residues. Between the trimmed V and J ends, which lost 5 bases and 7 bases, there was a span of 15 bases. Germline V gene lookup returns CDR1 MDHEN and CDR2 SYDVKM. The CDR3 bases are TGTGCCAGCAGTGGGTGGGAGAGTAGGAACATTCAGTACTTC. Its protein is CASSGWESRNIQYF.

Comments on this clone: At the DNA level, this CDR3 is encoded by other sequences in the same sample as well. V usage is TRBV18 and J usage is TRBJ2-2; no firm D call. Germline loops: CDR1 KGHSH, CDR2 LQKENI. V dropped 1 base and J dropped 3 bases, with 9 bases sitting between them. The CDR3 sequence is 15 residues long. CDR3 DNA: TGTGCCAGCTCACCACTTCAAGGGTACACCGGGGAGCTGTTTTTT. Translation gives CASSPLQGYTGELFF.

The rearrangement joins TRBV20-1 to TRBJ1-1; D is unclear. Trimming stripped 5 bases from V and 6 bases from J, with 10 bases between. The CDR3 is 11 amino acids. Germline CDR1 reads DFQATT; CDR2 reads SNEGSKA (reference sequence). The CDR3 sequence: CSAYIRPEAFF. The CDR3 DNA sequence: TGCAGTGCTTACATACGCCCTGAAGCTTTCTTT.

The chain carries TRBV24-1 and TRBJ1-2; D not certain. Germline CDR1 KGHDR, CDR2 SFDVKD. V was clipped by 3 bases and J by 8 bases, with 9 bases between them. This CDR3 spans 12 amino acids. The CDR3 DNA sequence: TGTGCCACCAGTGATCGTTCGGACGGCTACACCTTC. It specifies CATSDRSDGYTF.